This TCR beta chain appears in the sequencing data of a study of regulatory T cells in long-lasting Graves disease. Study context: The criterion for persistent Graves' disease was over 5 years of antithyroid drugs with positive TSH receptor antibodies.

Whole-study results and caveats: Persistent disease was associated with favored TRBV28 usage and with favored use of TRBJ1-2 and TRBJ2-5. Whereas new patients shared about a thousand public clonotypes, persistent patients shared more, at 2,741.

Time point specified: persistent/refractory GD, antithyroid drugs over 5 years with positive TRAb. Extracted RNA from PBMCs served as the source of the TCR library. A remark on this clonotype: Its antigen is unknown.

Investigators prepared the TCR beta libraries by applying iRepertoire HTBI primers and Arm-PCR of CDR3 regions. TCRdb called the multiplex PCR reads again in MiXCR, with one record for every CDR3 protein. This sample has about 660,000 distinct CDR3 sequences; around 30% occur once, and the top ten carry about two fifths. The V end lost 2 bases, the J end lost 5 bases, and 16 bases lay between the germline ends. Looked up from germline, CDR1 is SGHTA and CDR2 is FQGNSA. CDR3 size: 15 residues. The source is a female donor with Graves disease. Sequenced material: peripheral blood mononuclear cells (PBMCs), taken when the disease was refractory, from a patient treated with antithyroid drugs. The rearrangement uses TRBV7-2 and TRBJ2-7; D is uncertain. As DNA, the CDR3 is TGTGCCAGCAGCTTAAGGGCAGCCCTACGGGACGAGCAGTACTTC. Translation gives CASSLRAALRDEQYF. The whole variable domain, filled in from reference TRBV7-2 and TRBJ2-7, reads GAGVSQSPSNKVTEKGKDVELRCDPISGHTALYWYRQSLGQGLEFLIYFQGNSAPDKSGLPSDRFSAERTGGSVSTLTIQRTQQEDSAVYLCASSLRAALRDEQYFGPGTRLTVT.